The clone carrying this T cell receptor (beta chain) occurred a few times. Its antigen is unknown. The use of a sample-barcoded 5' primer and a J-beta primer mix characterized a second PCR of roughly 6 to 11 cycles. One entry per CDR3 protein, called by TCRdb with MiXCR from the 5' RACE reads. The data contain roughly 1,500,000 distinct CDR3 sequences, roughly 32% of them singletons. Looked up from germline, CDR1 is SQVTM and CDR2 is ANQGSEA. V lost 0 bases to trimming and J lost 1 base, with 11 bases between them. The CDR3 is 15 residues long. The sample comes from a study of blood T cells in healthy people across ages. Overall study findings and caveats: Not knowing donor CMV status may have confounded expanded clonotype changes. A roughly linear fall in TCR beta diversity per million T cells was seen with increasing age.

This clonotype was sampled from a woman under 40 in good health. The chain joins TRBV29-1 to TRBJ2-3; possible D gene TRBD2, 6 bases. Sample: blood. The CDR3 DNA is TGCAGCGTTGAAGATTCCGGGACTGGCACAGATACGCAGTATTTT. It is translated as CSVEDSGTGTDTQYF.